This T cell receptor beta chain comes out of a study of blood T cell repertoires in COVID-19. Study at large: The analysed material was cDNA or gDNA that came from T cells, B-cell-depleted T cells, or PBMCs.

Profiled with immunoSEQ multiplex PCR; TCRdb holds only in-frame clones, not every one. The data hold around 200,000 clones, with approximately 89% observed a single time. V was trimmed by 0 bases and J by 3 bases, leaving 9 bases between them. CDR3 length equals 14 residues. Germline values: CDR1 MNHEY, CDR2 SVGAGI. The chain recombines TRBV6-5 with TRBJ2-7; D call uncertain. Sequenced input: PBMCs or T cells enriched from blood (not recorded which). The receptor was derived from a woman between 18 and 29 years old who had recovered from COVID-19. DNA of the CDR3: TGTGCCAGCAGTTACTCGCGAGGTTACTACGAGCAGTACTTC. This translates into CASSYSRGYYEQYF.